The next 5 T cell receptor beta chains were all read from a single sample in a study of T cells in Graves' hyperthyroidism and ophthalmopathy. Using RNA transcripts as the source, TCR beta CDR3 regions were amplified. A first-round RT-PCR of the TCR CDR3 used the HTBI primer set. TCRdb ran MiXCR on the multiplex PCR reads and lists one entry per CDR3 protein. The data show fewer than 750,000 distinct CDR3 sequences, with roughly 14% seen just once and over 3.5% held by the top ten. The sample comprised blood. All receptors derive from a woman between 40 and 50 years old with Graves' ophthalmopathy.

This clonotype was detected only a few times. CDR3 residues: CASNTRQGTEAFF. The CDR3 nucleotides are TGTGCCAGTAACACAAGACAGGGCACTGAAGCTTTCTTT. The chain carries TRBV10-3 and TRBJ1-1; 7 bases map to TRBD1. Per germline, CDR1 ENHRY and CDR2 SYGVKD. With V trimmed by 10 bases and J by 4 bases, 9 bases remained unmatched. The CDR3 spans 13 residues.

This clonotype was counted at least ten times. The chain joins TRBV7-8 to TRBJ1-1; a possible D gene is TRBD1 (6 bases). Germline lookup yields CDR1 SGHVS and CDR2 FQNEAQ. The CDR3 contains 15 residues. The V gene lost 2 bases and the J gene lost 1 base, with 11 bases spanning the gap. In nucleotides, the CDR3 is TGTGCCAGCAGCTTATACAGGGAGGGGAACACTGAAGCTTTCTTT. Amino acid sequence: CASSLYREGNTEAFF.

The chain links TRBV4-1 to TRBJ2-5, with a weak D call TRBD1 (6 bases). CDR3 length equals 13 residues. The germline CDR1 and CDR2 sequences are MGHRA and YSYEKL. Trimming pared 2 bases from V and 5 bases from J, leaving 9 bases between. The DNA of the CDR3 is TGCGCCAGCAGCCAATCCCAGGGGGAGACCCAGTACTTC. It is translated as CASSQSQGETQYF.

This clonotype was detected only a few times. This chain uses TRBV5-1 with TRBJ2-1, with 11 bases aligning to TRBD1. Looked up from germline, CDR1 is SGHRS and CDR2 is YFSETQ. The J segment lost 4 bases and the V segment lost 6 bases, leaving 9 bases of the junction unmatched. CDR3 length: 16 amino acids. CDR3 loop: CASTAWGQGGYNEQFF. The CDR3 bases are TGCGCCAGCACCGCCTGGGGACAGGGGGGATACAATGAGCAGTTCTTC.

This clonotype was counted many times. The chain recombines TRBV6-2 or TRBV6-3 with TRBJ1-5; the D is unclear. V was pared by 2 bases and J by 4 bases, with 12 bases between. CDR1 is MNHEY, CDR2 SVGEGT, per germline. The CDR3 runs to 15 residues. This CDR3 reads CASSYRPPANQPQHF. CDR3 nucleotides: TGTGCCAGCAGTTACCGGCCACCGGCGAATCAGCCCCAGCATTTT.